This T cell receptor beta chain was retrieved from a study of shared clonotypes between healthy human individuals (TCRdb year 2020). Regarding the complete study: The cohort included three men and a couple of women between 18 and 49 years of age. Per donor, three plates each were used for CD4 naive and CD4 memory, two for CD8 naive, and one for CD8 memory. Blood TCR repertoires of a handful of healthy adults were deeply sequenced to estimate repertoire size and the extent of clonotype sharing between individuals. Libraries were prepared and TCR repertoires were sequenced by different laboratories using diverse techniques, in order to increase sequencing depth and limit assay-specific biases. Between about 0.8 and 9.5 billion PBMCs per donor were obtained by leukapheresis.

The donors were healthy, HIV-negative adults with no recently reported acute infections or vaccinations. Only Caucasian adults living in Nashville, Tennessee, USA were represented among the donors. Magnetic negative selection was used to enrich CD4+ T cells, after which naive cells were positively selected on CD45RA and the negative fraction became the memory subset. After blood collection by leukapheresis, PBMCs were isolated using Ficoll-Histopaque density gradient centrifugation and then cryopreserved in the vapor phase of liquid nitrogen. Purity and quantity of every magnetically sorted T cell population were checked by analytical flow cytometry. Each sorted fraction had its genomic DNA isolated and then quantified by UV absorbance on a Nanodrop 2000c. Based on the germline V gene, the CDR1 and CDR2 sequences are SGHTA and FQGNSA. The CDR3 starts with the cysteine, ends with the phenylalanine, and has 15 residues. CDR3 DNA is the only sequence kept; it has 45 bases, read in frame from the first base. The germline ends are 16 bases apart after V is trimmed by 2 bases and J by 8 bases.

Using the deep immunoSEQ assay, multiplex PCR amplified TCR CDR3 regions from genomic DNA. Genomic DNA extracted from each cell subset was distributed evenly over all wells of several immunoSEQ 96-well plates, and each plate served as one replicate. For sorted subsets, 200 to 250 ng of genomic DNA, equivalent to 25,000 to 35,000 T cell genomes, went into each replicate PCR. Purified libraries were quantified with a Qubit 3.0 fluorometer, sized on a Bioanalyzer 2100, and re-quantified with the KAPA Library Quantification kit. Each immunoSEQ 96-well plate was sequenced on its own single-read 150-cycle Illumina NextSeq 550 flow cell. The study's own analysis went as follows. The immunoSEQ output contained only junctional sequences without quality scores, so filtering could not match that applied to full-length reads. To assign V/J genes and CDR3, sequences were annotated against IMGT germline references using PyIR, a Python wrapper for IgBLAST v1.9. Reads with weak V/J assignments (E-value above 1e-6), missing CDR3, stop codons, out-of-frame junctions, or ambiguous translated residues were removed. V3J clonotypes were defined as sequences sharing the same inferred V gene, J gene, and CDR3 amino acid sequence. To compute the percentage overlap between repertoires, the number of shared unique clonotypes was divided by the size of the smaller repertoire. RTK rarefaction, the Chao1 estimator, and Recon v2.1 estimates of unobserved clonotypes were used to assess repertoire richness. Generation probabilities were computed with OLGA for all TCRbeta clonotypes obtained by the gDNA method from a few donors. Sourced from immuneACCESS, this table was stored by TCRdb with only in-frame sequences that have V and J called. A share of the clones is absent; for the studies checked, an unresolved V gene accounts for under half, and the remainder has no known explanation. Clone size and the V and J calls come from that table; the DNA yielded D and trimming. The sample profile shows over 950,000 clones; around 77% of them were found once. Approximately 0.9% of the sample comes from the top ten.

Broader findings and caveats from the paper: Only blood was sampled, and tissue TCR repertoires likely differ from those in blood. Compared with non-shared clonotypes, clonotypes shared by all four sorted-subset donors had higher generation probabilities. Pairwise subsampling indicated that sequencing depth was expected to affect the degree of clonotype sharing among donors. Larger estimated clonotype richness was generally found for naive subsets than for memory subsets. Rarefaction of sorted-subset datasets indicated incomplete sequencing despite the large sequencing depth. Sharing across several donors was observed for about 5% of naive CD4, 3% to 4% of naive CD8, 2% to 2.5% of memory CD4, and about 0.4% of memory CD8 clonotypes. Because the study included only a small number of donors, the genetic and exposure-history diversity represented was limited.

In regard to this clone: The antigen this receptor binds is unknown. Base qualities are not recorded, but no much larger clone differs from it by a single base.

The sequenced material came from memory CD4+ T cells from PBMCs. What this sample's cell subset or site label stands for: CD45RA-negative fraction. This receptor was taken from a man younger than 35 in good health. Some clones in this sample may be carry-over from other donors' samples. Recombination linked TRBV7-2 to TRBJ2-4, with the identity of the D gene unclear. The CDR3 region reads CASSLPGPSRDIQYF. In nucleotides, the sequence is TGTGCCAGCAGCTTACCCGGACCCAGTAGGGACATTCAGTACTTC.